This is a list of T cell receptor beta chains from one sample in a study of shared clonotypes between healthy human individuals. Data came from immunoSEQ multiplex PCR; TCRdb stores just in-frame clones and leaves some out. The sample lists about 500,000 clones; approximately 77% were seen once. Input material: PBMCs. All receptors derive from a woman aged 40 to 50 in good health. Some clones in this sample may be carry-over from other donors' samples. Each CDR3 is given with its conserved first and last residue. Fields, in order: D gene, clone size, J gene, V gene, CDR3 protein, CDR3 DNA. D genes are given only for firm matches. Size tells how often a clone was seen (once, few, many) or the class of an expanded clone, and some rows leave it out.

>-|-|TRBJ1-5|TRBV1
CTSSQPRDSKSHSNQPQHF
TGCACCAGCAGCCAACCTAGGGACAGTAAAAGTCATAGCAATCAGCCCCAGCATTTT
>TRBD2|-|TRBJ2-1|TRBV15
CATSSTPSGRAPEQFF
TGTGCCACCAGCTCCACTCCTAGCGGGAGGGCCCCTGAGCAGTTCTTC
>TRBD2|-|TRBJ2-2|TRBV5-6
CASSLFGTSSTGELFF
TGTGCCAGCAGCTTGTTCGGGACTAGTTCCACCGGGGAGCTGTTTTTT
>TRBD2|-|TRBJ2-7|TRBV4-1
CASSQVGLAGYEQYF
TGCGCCAGCAGCCAAGTTGGACTAGCGGGGTACGAGCAGTACTTC
>-|-|TRBJ1-5|TRBV6-6
CARKGGGVGNQPQHF
TGTGCCAGAAAAGGGGGGGGTGTTGGCAATCAGCCCCAGCATTTT
>TRBD2|-|TRBJ2-1|TRBV7-2
CASSRGLAGIPEQFF
TGTGCCAGCAGCCGCGGACTAGCGGGTATTCCTGAGCAGTTCTTC
>-|-|TRBJ2-7|TRBV28
CASSPPGGGPNPEQYF
TGTGCCAGCAGTCCCCCTGGGGGCGGCCCAAACCCCGAGCAGTACTTC
>-|once|TRBJ1-2|TRBV5-4
CASSPRGGGGGYGYTF
TGTGCCAGCAGCCCAAGGGGGGGAGGAGGGGGCTATGGCTACACCTTC
>TRBD1|many|TRBJ1-5|TRBV19
CASRTGGIQPQHF
TGTGCCAGTCGCACAGGGGGGATTCAGCCCCAGCATTTT
>-|-|TRBJ2-1|TRBV7-9
CASSQGGDRHEQFF
TGTGCCAGCAGCCAAGGGGGGGACAGGCATGAGCAGTTCTTC
>-|-|TRBJ1-5|TRBV21-1
CASSTPGQTSNQPQHF
TGTGCCAGCAGCACTCCGGGACAGACTAGCAATCAGCCCCAGCATTTT
>-|-|TRBJ2-5|TRBV7-2
CASRTLASETQYF
TGTGCCAGCAGAACACTAGCATCCGAGACCCAGTACTTC
>TRBD2|-|TRBJ2-7|TRBV2
CASSFLAGARAYEQYF
TGTGCCAGCAGTTTCCTAGCGGGTGCGAGGGCCTACGAGCAGTACTTC
>-|-|TRBJ1-1|TRBV19
CASSRQGRLGTEAFF
TGTGCCAGTAGTAGGCAGGGGCGATTAGGGACTGAAGCTTTCTTT
>-|-|TRBJ2-7|TRBV7-8
CASSLVSWGLREQYF
TGTGCCAGCAGCTTAGTGTCATGGGGATTGAGGGAGCAGTACTTC
>-|-|TRBJ2-5|TRBV7-6
CASSSPFSPARLTQYF
TGTGCCAGCAGCTCCCCTTTCTCCCCCGCAAGATTGACCCAGTACTTC
>-|many|TRBJ2-1|TRBV5-1
CASSEGTSYNEQFF
TGCGCCAGCAGCGAAGGGACATCCTACAATGAGCAGTTCTTC
>-|once|TRBJ1-5|TRBV6-4
CASSVGGGGQPQHF
TGTGCCAGCAGTGTTGGAGGGGGTGGACAGCCCCAGCATTTT
>-|once|TRBJ1-3|TRBV28
CASTQTEMGNTIYF
TGTGCCAGCACCCAGACGGAGATGGGAAACACCATATATTTT
>-|-|TRBJ1-3|TRBV9
CASSVAGGNTIYF
TGTGCCAGCAGCGTAGCAGGTGGAAACACCATATATTTT
>TRBD1|few|TRBJ2-7|TRBV18
CASSPPGTGFLGEQYF
TGTGCCAGCTCACCCCCCGGGACAGGGTTTTTGGGCGAGCAGTACTTC
>-|many|TRBJ2-7|TRBV5-1
CASRRSGSTDEQYF
TGCGCCAGCAGACGGTCGGGAAGTACCGACGAGCAGTACTTC
>-|-|TRBJ1-5|TRBV29-1
CSVSSGGNQPQHF
TGCAGCGTTTCCTCGGGGGGCAATCAACCCCAGCATTTT
>-|-|TRBJ2-4|TRBV28
CASSLFRQGHIQYF
TGTGCCAGCAGTTTATTTCGTCAGGGTCACATTCAGTACTTC
>TRBD1|-|TRBJ2-2|TRBV5-1
CASSRTGGYTGELFF
TGCGCCAGCAGCAGGACAGGGGGGTACACCGGGGAGCTGTTTTTT
>-|-|TRBJ1-2|TRBV7-2
CASSRDGYGYTF
TGTGCCAGCAGCCGGGACGGTTATGGCTACACCTTC
>TRBD1|few|TRBJ2-6|TRBV19
CASEDRVGSGANVLTF
TGTGCCAGCGAGGACAGGGTGGGATCTGGGGCCAACGTCCTGACTTTC
>-|-|TRBJ2-1|TRBV20-1
CSARLNEQFF
TGCAGTGCTAGACTGAATGAGCAGTTCTTC
>TRBD2|few|TRBJ2-5|TRBV7-2
CASSPTSGLQETQYF
TGTGCCAGCAGCCCTACTAGCGGCCTACAAGAGACCCAGTACTTC
>-|-|TRBJ2-1|TRBV9
CASSVATVVSHNEQFF
TGTGCCAGCAGCGTAGCTACGGTAGTATCCCACAATGAGCAATTCTTC
>TRBD2|-|TRBJ2-1|TRBV30
CAWKAGGINEQFF
TGTGCCTGGAAGGCGGGAGGAATCAATGAGCAGTTCTTC
>TRBD2|once|TRBJ2-7|TRBV2
CATLVVGRAYEQYF
TGTGCCACCCTCGTGGTGGGGAGGGCCTACGAGCAGTACTTC
>-|-|TRBJ2-5|TRBV7-2
CASSLRPKRGREEETQYF
TGTGCCAGCAGCCTCAGACCAAAAAGGGGGAGAGAGGAAGAGACCCAGTACTTC
>-|once|TRBJ1-4|TRBV6-1
CATLASRGNEKLFF
TGTGCCACCCTCGCGTCCCGGGGGAATGAAAAACTGTTTTTT
>-|-|TRBJ2-7|TRBV2
CASSEGPYEQYF
TGTGCCAGCAGCGAGGGGCCCTACGAGCAGTACTTC
>-|-|TRBJ2-2|TRBV2
CASKAVYNAGELFF
TGTGCCAGCAAAGCGGTCTATAACGCCGGGGAGCTGTTTTTT
>TRBD1|-|TRBJ2-5|TRBV19
CASSIGTAIQETQYF
TGTGCCAGTAGTATTGGGACAGCCATCCAAGAGACCCAGTACTTC
>TRBD1|-|TRBJ1-6|TRBV6-6
CASSSPGQRAPLHF
TGTGCCAGCAGTTCGCCGGGACAGCGAGCACCCCTCCACTTT
>-|few|TRBJ1-6|TRBV5-6
CASSLWQNNSPLHF
TGTGCCAGCAGCTTGTGGCAGAATAATTCACCCCTCCACTTT
>-|-|TRBJ1-4|TRBV7-9
CATSGFNEKLFF
TGTGCCACGTCGGGTTTTAATGAAAAACTGTTTTTT
>TRBD1|-|TRBJ1-5|TRBV4-1
CASSQDWDRGFPTQPQHF
TGCGCCAGCAGCCAAGATTGGGACAGGGGGTTTCCTACCCAGCCCCAGCATTTT
>TRBD1|-|TRBJ2-3|TRBV5-4
CASSLTQGAQDTQYF
TGTGCCAGCAGCTTAACGCAGGGGGCGCAGGATACGCAGTATTTT
>TRBD1|-|TRBJ1-6|TRBV5-1
CASSPRTGENSPLHF
TGCGCCAGCAGCCCGCGGACAGGGGAAAATTCACCCCTCCACTTT
>-|-|TRBJ2-3|TRBV7-3
CASSPVGGAWGTDTQYF
TGTGCCAGCAGCCCCGTGGGGGGGGCCTGGGGCACAGATACGCAGTATTTT
>TRBD1|-|TRBJ2-3|TRBV5-1
CASSLTGDPTDTQYF
TGCGCCAGCAGCTTGACAGGGGACCCCACAGATACGCAGTATTTT
>-|few|TRBJ2-1|TRBV2
CASQGGYNEQFF
TGTGCCAGCCAAGGTGGATACAATGAGCAGTTCTTC
>-|-|TRBJ2-7|TRBV28
CASSLSAASNYEQYF
TGTGCCAGCAGTTTATCGGCGGCATCGAACTACGAGCAGTACTTC
>TRBD2|-|TRBJ2-1|TRBV11-2
CASSLVLGLAYGEQFF
TGTGCCAGCAGCTTAGTTTTGGGACTAGCGTATGGTGAGCAGTTCTTC
>-|once|TRBJ1-2|TRBV6-1
CASSPGRGSSGYTF
TGTGCCAGCTCACCGGGACGGGGGAGTTCTGGCTACACCTTC
>-|-|TRBJ1-2|TRBV12-5
CASGPPGPRVLDGYTF
TGTGCTAGTGGGCCCCCGGGACCGAGAGTATTGGATGGCTACACCTTC
>TRBD1|many|TRBJ1-2|TRBV7-9
CASTWTGTYGYTF
TGTGCCAGCACTTGGACAGGGACCTATGGCTACACCTTC
>-|-|TRBJ2-6|TRBV13
CASSLSPSGANVLTF
TGTGCCAGCAGCTTATCCCCCTCTGGGGCCAACGTCCTGACTTTC
>-|-|TRBJ1-1|TRBV28
CASSRVGRMAKNTEAFF
TGTGCCAGCAGCCGGGTCGGGAGGATGGCAAAGAACACTGAAGCTTTCTTT
>-|-|TRBJ2-2|TRBV15
CATQDLDGGWATGELFF
TGTGCCACCCAGGACCTGGACGGCGGTTGGGCCACCGGGGAGCTGTTTTTT
>-|-|TRBJ2-5|TRBV27
CASSSPWDPETQYF
TGTGCCAGCAGCTCCCCCTGGGACCCGGAGACCCAGTACTTC
>TRBD2|-|TRBJ2-1|TRBV11-3
CASSLGLARNEQFF
TGTGCCAGCAGCTTGGGACTAGCGAGAAATGAGCAGTTCTTC